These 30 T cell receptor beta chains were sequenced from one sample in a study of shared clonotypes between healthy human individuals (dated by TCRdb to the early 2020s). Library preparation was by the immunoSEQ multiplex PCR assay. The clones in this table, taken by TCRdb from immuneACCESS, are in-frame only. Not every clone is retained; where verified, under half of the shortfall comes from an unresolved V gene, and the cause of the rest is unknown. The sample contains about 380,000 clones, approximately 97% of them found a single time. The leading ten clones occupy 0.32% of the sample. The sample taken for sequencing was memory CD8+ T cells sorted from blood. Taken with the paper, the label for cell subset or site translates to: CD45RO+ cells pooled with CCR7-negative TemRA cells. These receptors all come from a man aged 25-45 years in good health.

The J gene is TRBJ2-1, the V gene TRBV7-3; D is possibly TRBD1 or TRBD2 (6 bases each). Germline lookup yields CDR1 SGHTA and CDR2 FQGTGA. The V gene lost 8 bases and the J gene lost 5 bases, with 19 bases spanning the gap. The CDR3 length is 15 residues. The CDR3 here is CASASKGGFNNEQFF. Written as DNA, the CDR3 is TGTGCCAGCGCATCAAAAGGGGGGTTCAACAATGAGCAGTTCTTC.

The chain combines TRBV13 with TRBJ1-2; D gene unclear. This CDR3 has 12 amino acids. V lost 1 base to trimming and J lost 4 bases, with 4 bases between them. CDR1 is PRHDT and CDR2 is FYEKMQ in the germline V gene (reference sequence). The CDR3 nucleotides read TGTGCCAGCAGCTTAGCGGCCTATGGCTACACCTTC. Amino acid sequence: CASSLAAYGYTF.

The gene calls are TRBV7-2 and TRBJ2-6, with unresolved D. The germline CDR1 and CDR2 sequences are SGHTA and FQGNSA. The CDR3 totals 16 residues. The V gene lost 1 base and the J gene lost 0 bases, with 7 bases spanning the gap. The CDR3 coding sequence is TGTGCCAGCAGCTTAGTACCTAACTCTGGGGCCAACGTCCTGACTTTC. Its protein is CASSLVPNSGANVLTF.

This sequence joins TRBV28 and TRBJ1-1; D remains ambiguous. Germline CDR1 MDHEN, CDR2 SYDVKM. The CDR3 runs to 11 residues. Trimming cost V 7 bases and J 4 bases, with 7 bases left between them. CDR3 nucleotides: TGTGCCAGCATAAGGAGCACTGAAGCTTTCTTT. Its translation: CASIRSTEAFF.

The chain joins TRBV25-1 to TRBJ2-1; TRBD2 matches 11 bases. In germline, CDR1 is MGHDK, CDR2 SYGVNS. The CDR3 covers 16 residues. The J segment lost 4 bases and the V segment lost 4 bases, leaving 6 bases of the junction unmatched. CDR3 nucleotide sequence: TGTGCCAGCAGTGTCTCGACTAGCGGGAAGTACAATGAGCAGTTCTTC. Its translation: CASSVSTSGKYNEQFF.

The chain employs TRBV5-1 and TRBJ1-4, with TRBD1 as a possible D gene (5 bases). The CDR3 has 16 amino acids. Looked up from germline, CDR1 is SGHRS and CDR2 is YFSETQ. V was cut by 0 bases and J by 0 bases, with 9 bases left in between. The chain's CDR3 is CASSLAGRATNEKLFF. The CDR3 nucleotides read TGCGCCAGCAGCTTGGCCGGCAGGGCAACTAATGAAAAACTGTTTTTT.

DNA of the CDR3: TGTGCCAGCAGTCGTACAGGGAAAGGCTATGGCTACACCTTC. This translates into CASSRTGKGYGYTF. The chain has TRBV6-5 and TRBJ1-2; maybe TRBD1 (6 bases). CDR1 is MNHEY and CDR2 is SVGAGI in the germline V gene. The ends were cut back, 5 bases at V and 4 bases at J, with 14 bases in the middle. The CDR3 extends over 14 amino acids.

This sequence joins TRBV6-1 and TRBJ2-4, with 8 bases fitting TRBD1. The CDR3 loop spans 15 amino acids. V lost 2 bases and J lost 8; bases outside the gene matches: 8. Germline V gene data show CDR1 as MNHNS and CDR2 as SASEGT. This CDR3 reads CASSELDRAADIQYF. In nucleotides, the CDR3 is TGTGCCAGCAGTGAACTGGACAGGGCGGCGGACATTCAGTACTTC.

This chain's CDR3 is CASKRPGNTGELFF. As DNA, the CDR3 is TGTGCCAGTAAAAGGCCAGGGAACACCGGGGAGCTGTTTTTT. The chain couples TRBV19 to TRBJ2-2; D is undetermined. Per germline, CDR1 LNHDA and CDR2 SQIVND (reference sequence). V was cut by 7 bases and J by 1 base, with 10 bases left in between. CDR3 size: 14 residues.

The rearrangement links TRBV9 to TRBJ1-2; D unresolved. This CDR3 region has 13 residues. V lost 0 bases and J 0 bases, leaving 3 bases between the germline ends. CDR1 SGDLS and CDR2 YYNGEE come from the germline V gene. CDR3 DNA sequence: TGTGCCAGCAGCGTAGGGGCTAACTATGGCTACACCTTC. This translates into CASSVGANYGYTF.

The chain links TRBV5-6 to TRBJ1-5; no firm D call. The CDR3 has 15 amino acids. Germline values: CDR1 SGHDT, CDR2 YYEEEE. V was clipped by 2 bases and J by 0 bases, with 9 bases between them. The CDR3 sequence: CASSFRAYSNQPQHF. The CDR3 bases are TGTGCCAGCAGCTTTAGGGCCTATAGCAATCAGCCCCAGCATTTT.

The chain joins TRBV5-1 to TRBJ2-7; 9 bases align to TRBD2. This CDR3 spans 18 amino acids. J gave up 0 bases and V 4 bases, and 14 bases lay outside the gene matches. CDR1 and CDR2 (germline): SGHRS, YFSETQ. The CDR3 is CASSLGGDLAGASYEQYF. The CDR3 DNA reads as TGCGCCAGCAGCCTGGGCGGAGACTTAGCGGGAGCCTCCTACGAGCAGTACTTC. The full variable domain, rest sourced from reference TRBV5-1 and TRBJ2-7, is KAGVTQTPRYLIKTRGQQVTLSCSPISGHRSVSWYQQTPGQGLQFLFEYFSETQRNKGNFPGRFSGRQFSNSRSEMNVSTLELGDSALYLCASSLGGDLAGASYEQYFGPGTRLTVT.

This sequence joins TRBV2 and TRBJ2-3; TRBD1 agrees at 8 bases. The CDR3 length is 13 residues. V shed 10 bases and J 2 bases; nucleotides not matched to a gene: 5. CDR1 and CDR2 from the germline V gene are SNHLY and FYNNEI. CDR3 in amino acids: CAIQTGDTDTQYF. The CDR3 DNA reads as TGTGCCATCCAGACAGGGGACACAGATACGCAGTATTTT.

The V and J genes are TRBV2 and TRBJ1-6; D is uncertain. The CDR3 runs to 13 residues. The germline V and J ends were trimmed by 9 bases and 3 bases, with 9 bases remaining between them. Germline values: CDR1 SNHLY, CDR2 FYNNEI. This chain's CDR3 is CARRRDYNSPLHF. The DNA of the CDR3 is TGTGCCAGAAGACGGGACTATAATTCACCCCTCCACTTT.

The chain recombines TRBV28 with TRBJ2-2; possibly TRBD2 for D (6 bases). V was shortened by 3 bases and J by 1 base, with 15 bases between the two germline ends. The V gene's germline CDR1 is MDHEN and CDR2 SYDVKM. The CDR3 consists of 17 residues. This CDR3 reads CASSFPGSLRNTGELFF. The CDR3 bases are TGTGCCAGCAGTTTTCCCGGGAGTCTAAGGAACACCGGGGAGCTGTTTTTT.

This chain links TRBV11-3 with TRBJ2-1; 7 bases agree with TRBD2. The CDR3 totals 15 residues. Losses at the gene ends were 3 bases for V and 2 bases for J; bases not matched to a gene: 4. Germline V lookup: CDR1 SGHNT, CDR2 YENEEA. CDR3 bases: TGTGCCAGCAGCTTGGGCGGGAGTGCCTACAATGAGCAGTTCTTC. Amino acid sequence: CASSLGGSAYNEQFF.

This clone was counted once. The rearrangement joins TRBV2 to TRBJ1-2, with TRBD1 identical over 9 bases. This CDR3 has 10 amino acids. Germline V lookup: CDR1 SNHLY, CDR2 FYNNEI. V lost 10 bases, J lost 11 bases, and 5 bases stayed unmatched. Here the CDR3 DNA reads TGTGCCATTTCGACAGGGGGTTACACCTTC. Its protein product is CAISTGGYTF.

CDR3 protein: CASDINTGELFF. CDR3 sequence (DNA): TGTGCCAGCGATATTAACACCGGGGAGCTGTTTTTT. The chain couples TRBV6-6 to TRBJ2-2; D is unclear. V lost 8 bases and J lost 2, with 6 bases in between. The CDR3 totals 12 residues. Germline CDR1 and CDR2: MNHNY and SVGAGI (reference sequence).

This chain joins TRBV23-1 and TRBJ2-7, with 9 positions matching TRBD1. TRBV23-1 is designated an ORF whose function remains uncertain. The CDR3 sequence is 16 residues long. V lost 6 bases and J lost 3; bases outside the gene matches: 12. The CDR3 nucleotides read TGCGCCAGCAGCCAACAGAAACCGGGACAGGGCTACGAGCAGTACTTC. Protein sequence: CASSQQKPGQGYEQYF.

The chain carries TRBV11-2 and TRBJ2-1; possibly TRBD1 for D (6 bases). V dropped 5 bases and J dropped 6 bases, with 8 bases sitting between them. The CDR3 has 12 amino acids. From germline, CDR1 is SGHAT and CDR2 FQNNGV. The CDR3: CASSPGVNEQFF. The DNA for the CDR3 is TGTGCCAGCAGCCCAGGGGTCAATGAGCAGTTCTTC.

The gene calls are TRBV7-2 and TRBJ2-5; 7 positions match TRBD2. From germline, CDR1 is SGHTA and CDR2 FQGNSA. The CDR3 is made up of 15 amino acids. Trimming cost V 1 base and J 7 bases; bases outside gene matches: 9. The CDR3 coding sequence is TGTGCCAGCAGCTTAGGAGGTAGCGGGTCAGGGACCCAGTACTTC. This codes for CASSLGGSGSGTQYF.

The CDR3 DNA reads as TGTGCCAGCAGTTATAGGGCCCCACTAGCGGGAGGTCCACCTTCCTACGAGCAGTACTTC. This codes for CASSYRAPLAGGPPSYEQYF. J is TRBJ2-7 and V is TRBV27; 12 bases fit TRBD2. CDR1 is MNHEY and CDR2 is SMNVEV in the germline V gene (reference sequence). The CDR3 spans 20 residues. V gave up 4 bases and J gave up 1 base; unmatched junction bases: 17.

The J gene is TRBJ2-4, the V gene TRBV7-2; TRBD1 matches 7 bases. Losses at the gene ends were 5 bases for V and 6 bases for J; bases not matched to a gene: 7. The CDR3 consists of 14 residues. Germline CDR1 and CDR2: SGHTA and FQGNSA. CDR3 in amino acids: CASSRDSEGNIQYF. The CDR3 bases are TGTGCCAGCAGCCGGGACAGCGAGGGAAACATTCAGTACTTC.

Written as DNA, the CDR3 is TGTGCCAGCAGCCTCCCCATAGGTGAGCAGTTCTTC. This translates into CASSLPIGEQFF. V and J are TRBV2 and TRBJ2-1; D unclear. V dropped 6 bases and J dropped 9 bases, with 12 bases sitting between them. The CDR3 has 12 amino acids. Germline values: CDR1 SNHLY, CDR2 FYNNEI.

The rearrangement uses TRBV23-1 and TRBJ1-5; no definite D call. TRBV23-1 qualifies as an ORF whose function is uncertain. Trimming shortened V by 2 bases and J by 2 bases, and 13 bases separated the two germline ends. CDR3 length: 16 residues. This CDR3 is CASSQTRGQRNQPQHF. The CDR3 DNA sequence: TGCGCCAGCAGTCAAACCCGTGGGCAGCGCAATCAGCCCCAGCATTTT.

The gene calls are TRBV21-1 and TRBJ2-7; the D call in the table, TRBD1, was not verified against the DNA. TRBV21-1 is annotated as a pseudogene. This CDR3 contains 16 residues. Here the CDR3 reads CASSKVSGTGDYEQYF. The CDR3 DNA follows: TGTGCCAGCAGCAAAGTCTCCGGGACAGGGGACTACGAGCAGTACTTC.

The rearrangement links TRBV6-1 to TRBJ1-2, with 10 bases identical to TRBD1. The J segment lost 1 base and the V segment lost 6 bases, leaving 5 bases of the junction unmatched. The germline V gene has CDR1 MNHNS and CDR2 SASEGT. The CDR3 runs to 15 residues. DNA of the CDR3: TGTGCCAGCAGGGACAGGGGGGGTTTTAACTATGGCTACACCTTC. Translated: CASRDRGGFNYGYTF.

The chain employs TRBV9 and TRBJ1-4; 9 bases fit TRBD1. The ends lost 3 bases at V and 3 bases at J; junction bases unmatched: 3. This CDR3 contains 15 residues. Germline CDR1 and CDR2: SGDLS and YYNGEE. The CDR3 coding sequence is TGTGCCAGCAGCGGCCGGGACAGGGCTAATGAAAAACTGTTTTTT. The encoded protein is CASSGRDRANEKLFF.

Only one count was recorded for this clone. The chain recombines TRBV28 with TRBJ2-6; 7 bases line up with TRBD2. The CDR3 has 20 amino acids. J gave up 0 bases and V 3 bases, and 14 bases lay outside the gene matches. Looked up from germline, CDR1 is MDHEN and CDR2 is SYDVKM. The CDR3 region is CASSFRPLSGPSSGANVLTF. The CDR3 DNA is TGTGCCAGCAGTTTCCGACCCCTTAGCGGGCCCAGCTCTGGGGCCAACGTCCTGACTTTC.

CDR3 nucleotides: TGCGCCAGCAGCCCCCTAGAGACGGGTGTAGGAGATACGCAGTATTTT. As protein: CASSPLETGVGDTQYF. J is TRBJ2-3 and V is TRBV5-1; D unclear. V gave up 4 bases and J gave up 5 bases, with 20 bases separating them. The germline V gene encodes CDR1 SGHRS and CDR2 YFSETQ. The CDR3 is 16 amino acids.